This TCR beta chain was sequenced in a study of naive and memory T cell subsets. Both TRBC1 and TRBC2 were covered by a beta constant-region primer of two equimolar oligonucleotides. The ligated cDNA underwent four PCR rounds using SP2 and nested alpha and beta constant-region primers. TCRdb re-called the UMI-ligation and nested PCR reads through MiXCR, storing one row per CDR3 protein. The sample contains 150,000 or so distinct CDR3 sequences, 22% of which appear only once. This clonotype was observed at least ten times. Its antigen is still unknown. The CDR3 has 13 amino acids. V dropped 7 bases and J dropped 1 base, with 8 bases sitting between them. The study, taken as a whole, reports: Possibly reflecting memory cells re-expressing CD45RA, a few larger clonotypes occurred in naive repertoires, especially CD8.

Material for sequencing was naive CD4+ T cells from blood. The J gene is TRBJ1-5, the V gene TRBV12-3 or TRBV12-4; D remains unclear. The clonotype comes from a human donor in good health. This CDR3 reads CASTVDSNQPQHF. In nucleotides, the CDR3 is TGTGCCAGCACTGTCGACAGCAATCAGCCCCAGCATTTT.